This record covers a single T cell receptor (beta chain). Clones were read by immunoSEQ multiplex PCR, and TCRdb kept only the in-frame ones, dropping some. This sample has roughly 250,000 clones; 88% occur once, and the top ten carry about 3%. With 5 bases clipped from V and 5 bases from J, the junction kept 11 bases outside the gene matches. Germline lookup yields CDR1 MNHEY and CDR2 SMNVEV (reference sequence). This CDR3 is 16 amino acids long. The data are from a study of blood T cell repertoires in COVID-19. Study-level background: PBMCs, B-cell-depleted T cells, or T cells provided the cDNA or gDNA that made up the material.

Study members were between about 18 and 100 years old and lived in 25 or so US regions. Participants had their cohort set by participant-reported clinical history. This chain joins TRBV27 and TRBJ2-1, with TRBD2 matching 8 bases. Input material: PBMCs or T cells enriched from blood (not recorded which). The clonotype originates from a woman in her 50s who had recovered from COVID-19. The CDR3 region has the DNA TGTGCCAGCAGTCCAGGAGCGGGAGAATCTGACAATGAGCAGTTCTTC. Translating gives CASSPGAGESDNEQFF.